Below, one TCR beta chain is given with its context. What it binds is unknown. Method: immunoSEQ multiplex PCR; TCRdb's copy keeps in-frame clones and lacks some. The sample includes over 110,000 clones, 85% to 95% of them seen just once. The data are from a study of T cell responses to AZD1222 COVID-19 vaccine. Study results and caveats: Possibly, clonal diversity was underestimated; donors were largely white British and included more females. Just a handful of AZD1222 recipients were seropositive at baseline.

The germline gives CDR1 MDHEN, CDR2 SYDVKM. This CDR3 is 14 amino acids long. The V end was cut by 5 bases, the J end by 2 bases, with 13 bases between. This receptor was taken from an adult who had recovered from COVID-19. The chain couples TRBV28 to TRBJ2-7; possible D gene TRBD1, 6 bases. The sample here was peripheral blood, taken after recovery from COVID-19. The CDR3 sequence is CASSGRTVAYEQYF. The CDR3 nucleotides read TGTGCCAGCAGTGGCCGGACAGTCGCCTACGAGCAGTACTTC.